The T cell receptor beta chain described here comes from a study of Ad26.COV2.S vaccination and SARS-CoV-2 variants. Findings of the study overall: Vaccine recipients had higher spike-specific TCR breadth than placebo recipients. The breadth of spike-specific CD8+ and CD4+ T cell responses after vaccination was reportedly substantial. Breadth of non-spike TCRs did not differ between vaccinees and placebo recipients.

Only in-frame clones appear in the TCRdb table, and some are missing; sequencing was by immunoSEQ multiplex PCR. The top ten hold about 3.9% of the sample, which has 300,000 to 450,000 clones, just over 90% seen once. A word on this clone: No antigen is known for it.

The ends were cut back, 4 bases at V and 4 bases at J, with 9 bases in the middle. Germline V gene data show CDR1 as MGHRA and CDR2 as YSYEKL. The CDR3 is 13 residues long. Sequencing used peripheral blood, obtained after recovery from COVID-19. This sequence joins TRBV4-1 and TRBJ2-3; D not resolved. The receptor comes from a human donor who had recovered from COVID-19. Written as DNA, the CDR3 is TGCGCCAGCAGCCCCTTAGGGTCAGATACGCAGTATTTT. It yields the protein CASSPLGSDTQYF.